The clone carrying this T cell receptor (beta chain) was seen many times. Antigen unknown. These data originate in a study of CD8 T cells in ankylosing spondylitis. TCRdb re-called the 5' RACE reads through MiXCR, storing one row per CDR3 protein. This repertoire shows hundreds of thousands of distinct CDR3 sequences, 7% to 10% found once; its top ten account for more than 4.5%. Broader study findings: Several highly homologous variants made up a TCR beta motif, and this motif appeared characteristic of ankylosing spondylitis blood.

This CDR3 comprises 14 residues. With 2 bases removed from V and 3 bases from J, the gap between germline ends came to 11 bases. The rearrangement links TRBV12-3 or TRBV12-4 to TRBJ2-7; D may be TRBD1 (5 bases). This sequence was found in a female donor with ankylosing spondylitis or in good health (not recorded which). Sequences were obtained from blood, either unsorted or a sorted T cell fraction (not recorded which). CDR3 sequence reads: CASSLSARGYEQYF. For the CDR3, the DNA is TGTGCCAGCAGTTTATCTGCTAGGGGCTACGAGCAGTACTTC.